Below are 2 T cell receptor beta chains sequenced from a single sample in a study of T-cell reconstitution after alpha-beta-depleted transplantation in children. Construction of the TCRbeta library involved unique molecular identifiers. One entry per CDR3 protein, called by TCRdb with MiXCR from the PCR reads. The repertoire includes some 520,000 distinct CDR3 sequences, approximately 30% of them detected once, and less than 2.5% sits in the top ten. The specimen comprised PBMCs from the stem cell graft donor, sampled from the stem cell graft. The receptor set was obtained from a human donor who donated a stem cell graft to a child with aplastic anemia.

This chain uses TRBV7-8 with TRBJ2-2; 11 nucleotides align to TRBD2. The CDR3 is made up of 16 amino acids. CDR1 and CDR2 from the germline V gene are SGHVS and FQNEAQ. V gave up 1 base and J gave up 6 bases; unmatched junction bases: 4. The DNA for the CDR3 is TGTGCCAGCAGCTTAGTAGCGGGAGGGCCCTCCGGGGAGCTGTTTTTT. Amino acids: CASSLVAGGPSGELFF.

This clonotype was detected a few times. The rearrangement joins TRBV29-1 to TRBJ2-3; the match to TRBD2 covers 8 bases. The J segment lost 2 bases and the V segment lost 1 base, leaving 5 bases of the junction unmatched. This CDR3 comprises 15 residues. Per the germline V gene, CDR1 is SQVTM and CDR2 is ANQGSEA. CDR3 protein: CSVEGASGLTDTQYF. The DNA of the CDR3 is TGCAGCGTTGAAGGGGCTAGCGGGCTCACAGATACGCAGTATTTT.